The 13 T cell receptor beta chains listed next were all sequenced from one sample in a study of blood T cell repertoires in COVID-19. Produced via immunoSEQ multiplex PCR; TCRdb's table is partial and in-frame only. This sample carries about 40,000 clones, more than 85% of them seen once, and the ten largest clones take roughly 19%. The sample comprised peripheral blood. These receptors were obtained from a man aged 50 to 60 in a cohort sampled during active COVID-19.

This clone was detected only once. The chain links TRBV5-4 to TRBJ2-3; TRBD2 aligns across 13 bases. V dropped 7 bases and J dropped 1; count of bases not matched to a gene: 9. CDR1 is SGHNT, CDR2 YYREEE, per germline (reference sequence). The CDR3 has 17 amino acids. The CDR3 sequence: CASGRGTSGIRTDTQYF. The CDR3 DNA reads TGTGCCAGCGGGAGAGGGACTAGCGGGATACGCACAGATACGCAGTATTTT.

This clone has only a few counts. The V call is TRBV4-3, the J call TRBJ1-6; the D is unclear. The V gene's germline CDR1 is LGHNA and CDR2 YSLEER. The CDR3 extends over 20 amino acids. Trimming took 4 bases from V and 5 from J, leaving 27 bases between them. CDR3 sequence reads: CASSPTHPNKDRADNSPLHF. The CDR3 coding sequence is TGCGCCAGCAGCCCTACACACCCTAATAAGGATCGTGCGGATAATTCACCCCTCCACTTT.

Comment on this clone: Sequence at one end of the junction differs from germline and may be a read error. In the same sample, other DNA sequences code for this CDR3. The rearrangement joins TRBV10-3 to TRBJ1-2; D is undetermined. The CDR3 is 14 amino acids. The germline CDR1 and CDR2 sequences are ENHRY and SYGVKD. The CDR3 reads CAISDGGHNYGYTF. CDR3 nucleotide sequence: TGTGCCATCAGTGACGGAGGGCATAACTATGGTTACACCTTC.

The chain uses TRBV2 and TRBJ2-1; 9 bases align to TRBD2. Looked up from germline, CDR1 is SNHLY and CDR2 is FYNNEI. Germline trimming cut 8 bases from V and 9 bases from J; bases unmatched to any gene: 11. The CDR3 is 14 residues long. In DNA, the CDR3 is TGTGCCAGCGGGGACCAGCGGGAGGTCAGTGAGCAGTTCTTC. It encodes CASGDQREVSEQFF.

The CDR3 bases are TGTGCCAGCACCTCCGGAGGGCCAAGGGTAAATTCACCCCTCCACTTT. Its translation: CASTSGGPRVNSPLHF. This chain uses TRBV6-6 with TRBJ1-6, with D unresolved. Trimming cost V 7 bases and J 7 bases, with 20 bases left between them. This CDR3 is 16 amino acids long. Germline V CDR1 and CDR2: MNHNY, SVGAGI (reference sequence).

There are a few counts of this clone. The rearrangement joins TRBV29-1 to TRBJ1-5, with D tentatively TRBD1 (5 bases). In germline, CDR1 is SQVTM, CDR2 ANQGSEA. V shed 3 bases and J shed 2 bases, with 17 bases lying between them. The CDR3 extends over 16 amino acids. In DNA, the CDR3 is TGCAGCGTTGATGGGTGGGAGGGGCAAGGCAATCAGCCCCAGCATTTT. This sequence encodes CSVDGWEGQGNQPQHF.

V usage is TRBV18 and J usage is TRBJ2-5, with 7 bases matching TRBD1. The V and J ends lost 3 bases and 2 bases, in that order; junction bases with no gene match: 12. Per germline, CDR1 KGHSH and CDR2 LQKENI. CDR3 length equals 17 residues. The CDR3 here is CASSPASKTGRQETQYF. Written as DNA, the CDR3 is TGTGCCAGCTCACCGGCTTCAAAGACAGGGCGACAAGAGACCCAGTACTTC.

CDR3 coding DNA: TGTGCCAGCAGCTTACTAGCTTCCAATGAGCAGTTCTTC. Translating gives CASSLLASNEQFF. The chain couples TRBV7-3 to TRBJ2-1, with D possibly being TRBD2 (5 bases). Germline V gene sequence: CDR1 SGHTA, CDR2 FQGTGA. This CDR3 has 13 residues. V lost 2 bases to trimming and J lost 6 bases, with 8 bases between them.

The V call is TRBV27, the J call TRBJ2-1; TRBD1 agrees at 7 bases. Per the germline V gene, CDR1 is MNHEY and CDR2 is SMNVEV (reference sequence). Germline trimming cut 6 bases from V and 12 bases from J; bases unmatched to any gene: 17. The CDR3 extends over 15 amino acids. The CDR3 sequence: CASSEVVSGGEGQFF. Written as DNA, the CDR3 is TGTGCCAGCAGCGAAGTTGTTTCAGGGGGAGAGGGGCAGTTCTTC.

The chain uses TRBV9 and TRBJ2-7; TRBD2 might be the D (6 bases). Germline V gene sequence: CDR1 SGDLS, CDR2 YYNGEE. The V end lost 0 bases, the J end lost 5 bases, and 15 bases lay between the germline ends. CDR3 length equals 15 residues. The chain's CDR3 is CASSVGDSAWDEQYF. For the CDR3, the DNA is TGTGCCAGCAGCGTAGGGGACTCCGCGTGGGACGAGCAGTACTTC.

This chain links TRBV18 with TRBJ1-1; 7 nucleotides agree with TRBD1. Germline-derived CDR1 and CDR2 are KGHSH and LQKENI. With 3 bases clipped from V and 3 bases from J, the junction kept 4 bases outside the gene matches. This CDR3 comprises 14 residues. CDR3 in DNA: TGTGCCAGCTCACCGACAGGGATCGACACTGAAGCTTTCTTT. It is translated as CASSPTGIDTEAFF.

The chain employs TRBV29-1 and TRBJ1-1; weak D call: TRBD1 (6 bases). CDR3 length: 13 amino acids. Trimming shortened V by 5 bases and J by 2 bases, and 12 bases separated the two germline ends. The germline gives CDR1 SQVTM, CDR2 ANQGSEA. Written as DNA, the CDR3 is TGCAGCGTTCGAACAGGGAGTAACACTGAAGCTTTCTTT. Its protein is CSVRTGSNTEAFF.

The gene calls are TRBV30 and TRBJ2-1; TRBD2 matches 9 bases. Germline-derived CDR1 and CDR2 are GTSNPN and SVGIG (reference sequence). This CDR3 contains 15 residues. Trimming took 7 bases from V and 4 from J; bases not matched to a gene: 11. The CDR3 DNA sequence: TGTGCCTTCATCAGGGCGGGGGGGAGTTACAATGAGCAGTTCTTC. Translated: CAFIRAGGSYNEQFF.